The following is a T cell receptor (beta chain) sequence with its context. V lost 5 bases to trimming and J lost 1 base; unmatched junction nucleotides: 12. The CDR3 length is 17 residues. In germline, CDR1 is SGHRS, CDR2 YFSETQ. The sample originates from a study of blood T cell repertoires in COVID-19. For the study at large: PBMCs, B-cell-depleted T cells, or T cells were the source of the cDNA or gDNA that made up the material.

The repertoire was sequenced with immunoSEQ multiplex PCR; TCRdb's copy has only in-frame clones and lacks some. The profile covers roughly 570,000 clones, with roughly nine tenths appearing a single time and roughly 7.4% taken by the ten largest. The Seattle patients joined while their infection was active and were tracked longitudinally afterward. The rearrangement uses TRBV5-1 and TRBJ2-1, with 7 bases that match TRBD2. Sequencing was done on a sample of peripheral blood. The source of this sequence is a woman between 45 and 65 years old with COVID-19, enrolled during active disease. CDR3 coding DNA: TGCGCCAGCAGTCCCCGGAGTACGGGGGGATCCTACAATGAGCAGTTCTTC. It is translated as CASSPRSTGGSYNEQFF.